This T cell receptor (beta chain) derives from a study of T cell changes during pregnancy in multiple sclerosis. Per germline, CDR1 MNHEY and CDR2 SVGAGI. CDR3 size: 13 residues. V gave up 10 bases and J gave up 5 bases, with 17 bases separating them. Using immunoSEQ multiplex PCR, the repertoire was profiled, and TCRdb retains in-frame clones only, with some absent. This table holds about 45,000 clones, more than 80% found once. The chain has TRBV6-5 and TRBJ1-1, with a weak D call TRBD1 (5 bases). The origin of this receptor is a female donor with multiple sclerosis, enrolled in a pregnancy study. The starting material was CD4+ T cells from peripheral blood mononuclear cells, obtained before pregnancy. This chain's CDR3 is CATQGRAWTEAFF. The CDR3 DNA reads as TGTGCCACCCAGGGCAGGGCTTGGACTGAAGCTTTCTTT.